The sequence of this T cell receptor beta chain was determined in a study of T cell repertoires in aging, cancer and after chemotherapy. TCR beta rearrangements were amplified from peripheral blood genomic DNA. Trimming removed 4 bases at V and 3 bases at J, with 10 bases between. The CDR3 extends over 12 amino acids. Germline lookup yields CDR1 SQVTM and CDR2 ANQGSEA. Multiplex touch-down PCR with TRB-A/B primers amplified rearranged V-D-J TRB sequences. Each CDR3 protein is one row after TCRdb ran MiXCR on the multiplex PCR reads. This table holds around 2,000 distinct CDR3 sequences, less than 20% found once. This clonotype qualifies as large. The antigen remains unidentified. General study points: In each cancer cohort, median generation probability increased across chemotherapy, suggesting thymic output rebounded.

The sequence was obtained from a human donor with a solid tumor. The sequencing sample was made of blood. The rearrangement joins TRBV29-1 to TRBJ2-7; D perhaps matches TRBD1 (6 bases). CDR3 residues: CSVVPTGYEQYF. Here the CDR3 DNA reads TGCAGCGTTGTGCCGACAGGCTACGAGCAGTACTTC.